The rows below give T cell receptor beta chains drawn from one sample of a study of Graves' ophthalmopathy and Graves' hyperthyroidism. TCRdb re-called the multiplex PCR reads through MiXCR, storing one row per CDR3 protein. The repertoire holds about 740,000 distinct CDR3 sequences, with approximately 40% as singletons. Material: peripheral blood. The receptors stem from an adult man with Graves' ophthalmopathy. Each CDR3 is given with its conserved first and last residue. The order of the fields is D gene, clone size, V gene, J gene, CDR3 protein, CDR3 DNA. A D gene is named only where the DNA matches it firmly. Size tells how often a clone was seen (once, few, many) or the class of an expanded clone, and some rows leave it out.

-	few	TRBV20-1	TRBJ1-4	CSAREGRSLNEKLFF	TGCAGTGCTAGAGAAGGACGGTCCCTTAATGAAAAACTGTTTTTT
TRBD1	few	TRBV25-1	TRBJ1-4	CASSSVTGEKLFF	TGTGCCAGCAGTTCCGTGACAGGGGAGAAACTGTTTTTT
TRBD2	-	TRBV7-2	TRBJ2-3	CASSLVPPGLAGVTQYF	TGTGCCAGCAGCTTAGTGCCCCCGGGACTAGCGGGAGTTACGCAGTATTTT
-	-	TRBV7-2	TRBJ1-4	CASSYLSQPNEKLFF	TGTGCCAGCAGTTATCTTAGCCAGCCTAATGAAAAACTGTTTTTT
-	-	TRBV25-1	TRBJ2-2	CASSEMNTGELFF	TGTGCCAGCAGTGAGATGAACACCGGGGAGCTGTTTTTT
TRBD1	many	TRBV20-1	TRBJ1-1	CSASRGTGGTEAFF	TGCAGTGCTAGTAGGGGGACAGGGGGAACTGAAGCTTTCTTT
-	-	TRBV2	TRBJ1-5	CASSEGGGANQPQHF	TGTGCCAGCAGTGAAGGGGGGGGGGCTAATCAGCCCCAGCATTTT
-	-	TRBV7-2	TRBJ1-1	CASSLAEGSAEAFF	TGTGCCAGCAGCTTAGCTGAGGGTAGCGCTGAAGCTTTCTTT
TRBD1	-	TRBV25-1	TRBJ1-6	CASSDLGQGGTPLHF	TGTGCCAGCAGTGATTTAGGACAGGGAGGGACACCCCTCCACTTT
-	-	TRBV20-1	TRBJ1-1	CSASNSGVNTEAFF	TGCAGTGCTAGTAATTCAGGGGTGAACACTGAAGCTTTCTTT
-	-	TRBV7-9	TRBJ2-2	CASSFRTGNTGELFF	TGTGCCAGCAGCTTCCGGACCGGTAACACCGGGGAGCTGTTTTTT
TRBD1	-	TRBV10-2	TRBJ2-7	CACTDRFSYEQYF	TGTGCCTGTACGGACAGGTTCTCCTACGAGCAGTACTTC
-	-	TRBV10-3	TRBJ2-7	CASNRGGYEQYF	TGTGCCAGCAATCGAGGGGGCTACGAGCAGTACTTC
-	-	TRBV25-1	TRBJ2-5	CASSQIRQETQYF	TGTGCCAGCAGCCAGATCCGACAAGAGACCCAGTACTTC
TRBD2	few	TRBV9	TRBJ2-2	CASSEGLYGELFF	TGTGCCAGCAGCGAGGGACTATACGGGGAGCTGTTTTTT
-	-	TRBV12-3/TRBV12-4	TRBJ2-2	CASRIGHTAGRSGELFF	TGTGCCAGCAGGATCGGACATACGGCTGGGCGGTCGGGGGAGCTGTTTTTT
-	-	TRBV12-3/TRBV12-4	TRBJ1-1	CASSFPSGTLDTEAFF	TGTGCCAGCAGTTTCCCCTCCGGGACACTTGACACTGAAGCTTTCTTT
TRBD1	-	TRBV29-1	TRBJ1-4	CSVDEQGQGYEKLFF	TGCAGCGTTGATGAGCAGGGACAGGGTTATGAAAAACTGTTTTTT
-	-	TRBV5-5	TRBJ1-6	CASSLAKDSPLHF	TGTGCCAGCAGCCTCGCGAAGGATTCACCCCTCCACTTT